This entry lists 17 T cell receptor beta chains sequenced from one sample in a study of shared clonotypes between healthy human individuals. The table came from immunoSEQ multiplex PCR; TCRdb's copy has only in-frame clones and leaves some out. Here the sample spans some 2,100,000 clones, approximately 94% being singletons. Source material: naive CD4+ T cells sorted from blood. This sample's subset: CD45RA+ positively selected. These receptors came from a young man in good health.

The CDR3 loop reads CAISEKRGNEQYF. The CDR3 DNA sequence: TGTGCCATCAGTGAGAAAAGGGGGAACGAGCAGTACTTC. The chain has TRBV10-3 and TRBJ2-7; D might be TRBD1 (6 bases). The V gene's germline CDR1 is ENHRY and CDR2 SYGVKD. The CDR3 sequence is 13 residues long. Trimming took off 2 bases at V and 5 bases at J, with 10 bases between the two ends.

For this clone: Other DNA sequences within the sample encode an identical CDR3. CDR3 amino acids: CASSVGGSNSPLHF. Written as DNA, the CDR3 is TGTGCCAGCAGCGTAGGTGGCAGTAATTCACCCCTCCACTTT. The rearrangement links TRBV9 to TRBJ1-6; D is ambiguous. The CDR3 is made up of 14 amino acids. Germline values: CDR1 SGDLS, CDR2 YYNGEE. Trimming stripped 0 bases from V and 6 bases from J, with 7 bases between.

The genes are TRBV2 and TRBJ2-2, with unresolved D. The CDR3 is 13 amino acids. Germline CDR1 is SNHLY and CDR2 is FYNNEI. Trimming left V 6 bases short and J 4 bases short, with 9 bases between. The CDR3 protein is CASRPASTGELFF. The CDR3 DNA is TGTGCCAGCAGGCCTGCTAGCACCGGGGAGCTGTTTTTT.

This chain's CDR3 is CASSRGQGTDTQYF. Here the CDR3 DNA reads TGTGCCAGCAGTCGGGGACAGGGAACAGATACGCAGTATTTT. The chain is built from TRBV6-6 and TRBJ2-3; 9 bases fit TRBD1. CDR1 is MNHNY and CDR2 is SVGAGI in the germline V gene (reference sequence). This CDR3 region has 14 residues. V was pared by 5 bases and J by 3 bases, with 3 bases of the junction left unmatched.

The rearrangement links TRBV28 to TRBJ2-7; no definite D call. V lost 3 bases to trimming and J lost 3 bases, with 9 bases between them. Germline lookup yields CDR1 MDHEN and CDR2 SYDVKM. CDR3 size: 13 residues. This CDR3 reads CASSLSIFYEQYF. DNA for the CDR3: TGTGCCAGCAGTTTGAGCATTTTCTACGAGCAGTACTTC.

The J gene is TRBJ2-1, the V gene TRBV6-5; D assignment may be TRBD1 or TRBD2 (5 bases each). The V end was cut by 6 bases, the J end by 9 bases, with 18 bases between. CDR3 length: 14 residues. Germline lookup yields CDR1 MNHEY and CDR2 SVGAGI. CDR3 in amino acids: CASRPRGPWAEQFF. The CDR3 DNA reads as TGTGCCAGCAGACCCCGGGGCCCTTGGGCTGAGCAGTTCTTC.

V is TRBV19 and J is TRBJ1-2; 8 nucleotides match TRBD1. With V trimmed by 2 bases and J by 5 bases, 1 base remained unmatched. This CDR3 spans 13 amino acids. From germline, CDR1 is LNHDA and CDR2 SQIVND (reference sequence). The CDR3 here is CASSIRTGYGYTF. Here the CDR3 DNA reads TGTGCCAGTAGTATAAGGACAGGGTATGGCTACACCTTC.

The rearrangement links TRBV10-1 to TRBJ2-3; either TRBD1 or TRBD2 may fit D (6 bases each). Looked up from germline, CDR1 is WNHNN and CDR2 is SYGVQD (reference sequence). Trimming took 1 base from V and 7 from J, leaving 12 bases between them. The CDR3 has 14 residues. The CDR3 DNA follows: TGCGCCAGCAGTGAGTTTAGGGGGGTAAATACGCAGTATTTT. Translated, it gives CASSEFRGVNTQYF.

This chain connects TRBV18 to TRBJ1-1; D perhaps matches TRBD1 (5 bases). Trimming shortened V by 3 bases and J by 2 bases, and 10 bases separated the two germline ends. Looked up from germline, CDR1 is KGHSH and CDR2 is LQKENI. The CDR3 contains 14 residues. The CDR3 coding sequence is TGTGCCAGCTCACCGCGGGGGAAAAACACTGAAGCTTTCTTT. Encoded protein: CASSPRGKNTEAFF. Filled out from reference TRBV18 and TRBJ1-1, the complete variable domain reads NAGVMQNPRHLVRRRGQEARLRCSPMKGHSHVYWYRQLPEEGLKFMVYLQKENIIDESGMPKERFSAEFPKEGPSILRIQQVVRGDSAAYFCASSPRGKNTEAFFGQGTRLTVV.

The V gene is TRBV7-2, the J gene TRBJ1-2; 7 bases are a match to TRBD1. With V trimmed by 3 bases and J by 4 bases, 11 bases remained unmatched. CDR3 length: 16 amino acids. Germline V gene lookup returns CDR1 SGHTA and CDR2 FQGNSA. The CDR3: CASSFLDRAGSYGYTF. Written as DNA, the CDR3 is TGTGCCAGCAGCTTCCTAGACAGGGCCGGGTCCTATGGCTACACCTTC. The whole variable domain, remainder taken from reference TRBV7-2 and TRBJ1-2, is GAGVSQSPSNKVTEKGKDVELRCDPISGHTALYWYRQSLGQGLEFLIYFQGNSAPDKSGLPSDRFSAERTGGSVSTLTIQRTQQEDSAVYLCASSFLDRAGSYGYTFGSGTRLTVV.

The chain links TRBV18 to TRBJ2-1; 10 bases agree with TRBD1. V lost 6 bases, J lost 2 bases, and 13 bases stayed unmatched. CDR1 is KGHSH, CDR2 LQKENI, per germline. The CDR3 runs 18 residues. The CDR3: CASSSTRKDRGTYNEQFF. DNA for the CDR3: TGTGCCAGCTCCTCGACACGCAAGGACAGGGGGACCTACAATGAGCAGTTCTTC. The entire variable domain, with the rest obtained from reference TRBV18 and TRBJ2-1, is as follows: NAGVMQNPRHLVRRRGQEARLRCSPMKGHSHVYWYRQLPEEGLKFMVYLQKENIIDESGMPKERFSAEFPKEGPSILRIQQVVRGDSAAYFCASSSTRKDRGTYNEQFFGPGTRLTVL.

The chain joins TRBV28 to TRBJ2-7; unclear D gene. The V and J ends lost 6 bases and 0 bases respectively, with 15 bases between them. This CDR3 region has 15 residues. Germline V gene data show CDR1 as MDHEN and CDR2 as SYDVKM. The CDR3 coding sequence is TGTGCCAGCAGCAGTCCAGAGGCAGGCTCCTACGAGCAGTACTTC. Its translation: CASSSPEAGSYEQYF.

The chain employs TRBV9 and TRBJ2-3; the match to TRBD1 covers 9 bases. V shed 6 bases, J shed 4 bases, and the junction held 15 bases outside the gene matches. The CDR3 contains 17 residues. Germline assignment: CDR1 SGDLS and CDR2 YYNGEE. The DNA of the CDR3 is TGTGCCAGCAACGTCCCACAGGGGGCAAGGGGCCCAGATACGCAGTATTTT. Its protein is CASNVPQGARGPDTQYF. The full variable domain, in which reference TRBV9 and TRBJ2-3 provide the parts outside the CDR3, is DSGVTQTPKHLITATGQRVTLRCSPRSGDLSVYWYQQSLDQGLQFLIQYYNGEERAKGNILERFSAQQFPDLHSELNLSSLELGDSALYFCASNVPQGARGPDTQYFGPGTRLTVL.

The chain has TRBV9 and TRBJ1-1, with TRBD1 as a possible D gene (5 bases). The V end lost 2 bases, the J end lost 8 bases, and 10 bases lay between the germline ends. Germline CDR1 and CDR2: SGDLS and YYNGEE. The CDR3 has 12 amino acids. The chain's CDR3 is CASSVLTGEAFF. DNA of the CDR3: TGTGCCAGCAGCGTTCTAACAGGAGAAGCTTTCTTT.

The chain recombines TRBV18 with TRBJ2-1, with 7 positions matching TRBD1. J gave up 1 base and V 3 bases, and 3 bases lay outside the gene matches. CDR1 KGHSH and CDR2 LQKENI come from the germline V gene. The CDR3 loop spans 15 amino acids. For the CDR3, the DNA is TGTGCCAGCTCACCGCGACAGGGATCCTACAATGAGCAGTTCTTC. Its translation is CASSPRQGSYNEQFF. Drawing the rest from reference TRBV18 and TRBJ2-1, the complete variable domain is NAGVMQNPRHLVRRRGQEARLRCSPMKGHSHVYWYRQLPEEGLKFMVYLQKENIIDESGMPKERFSAEFPKEGPSILRIQQVVRGDSAAYFCASSPRQGSYNEQFFGPGTRLTVL.

The CDR3 DNA sequence: TGTGCCAGCAGTCTAAACCCCGGACTTTCTAACTACGAGCAGTACTTC. Encoded protein: CASSLNPGLSNYEQYF. This chain links TRBV2 with TRBJ2-7, with D perhaps matching TRBD2 (5 bases). Between the trimmed V and J ends, which lost 5 bases and 3 bases, there was a span of 20 bases. The CDR3 covers 16 residues. The germline CDR1 and CDR2 sequences are SNHLY and FYNNEI. The variable domain in full, with the rest retrieved from reference TRBV2 and TRBJ2-7, is EPEVTQTPSHQVTQMGQEVILRCVPISNHLYFYWYRQILGQKVEFLVSFYNNEISEKSEIFDDQFSVERPDGSNFTLKIRSTKLEDSAMYFCASSLNPGLSNYEQYFGPGTRLTVT.

The chain employs TRBV13 and TRBJ2-3; 7 positions match TRBD2. Germline V CDR1 and CDR2: PRHDT, FYEKMQ (reference sequence). V gave up 2 bases and J gave up 2 bases; unmatched junction bases: 10. The CDR3 consists of 17 residues. CDR3 region: CASSLPRAGTFTDTQYF. The CDR3 DNA is TGTGCCAGCAGCTTACCCCGAGCGGGGACCTTCACAGATACGCAGTATTTT.